Detailed here is one T cell receptor (beta chain). Per the original methods: Nucleated cell number was recorded as an estimate derived from reference gene primer amplification. Generated by immunoSEQ multiplex PCR, the TCRdb table keeps only in-frame clones and is missing some. Clonal size and the V and J genes are those of that table, whereas D and trimming came from the DNA. Of roughly 65,000 clones in the sample, about 86% are singletons; the top ten hold over 4%. Germline CDR1 reads PRHDT; CDR2 reads FYEKMQ (reference sequence). Trimming took 7 bases from V and 7 from J, leaving 14 bases between them. This CDR3 comprises 13 residues. These data come from a study of blood T cell repertoires in COVID-19. Across the study: Nucleic acid was either cDNA or gDNA, and it came from T cells, B-cell-depleted T cells, or PBMCs.

The source material was peripheral blood. This chain connects TRBV13 to TRBJ1-3, with D unresolved. The receptor was derived from a man in his fifties with acute or convalescent COVID-19. CDR3 residues: CASTPLKTNTIYF. Here the CDR3 DNA reads TGTGCCAGCACCCCCCTAAAAACCAACACCATATATTTT.